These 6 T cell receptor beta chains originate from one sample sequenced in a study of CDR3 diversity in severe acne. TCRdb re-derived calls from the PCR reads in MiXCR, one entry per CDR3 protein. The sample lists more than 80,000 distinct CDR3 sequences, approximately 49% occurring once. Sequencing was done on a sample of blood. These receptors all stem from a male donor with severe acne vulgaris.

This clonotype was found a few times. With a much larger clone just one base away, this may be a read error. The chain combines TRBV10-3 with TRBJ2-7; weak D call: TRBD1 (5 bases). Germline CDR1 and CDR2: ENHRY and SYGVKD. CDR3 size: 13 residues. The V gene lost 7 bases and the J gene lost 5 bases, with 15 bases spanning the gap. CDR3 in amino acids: CAITDRLGHEQYF. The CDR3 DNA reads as TGTGCCATCACAGACAGACTTGGCCACGAGCAGTACTTC.

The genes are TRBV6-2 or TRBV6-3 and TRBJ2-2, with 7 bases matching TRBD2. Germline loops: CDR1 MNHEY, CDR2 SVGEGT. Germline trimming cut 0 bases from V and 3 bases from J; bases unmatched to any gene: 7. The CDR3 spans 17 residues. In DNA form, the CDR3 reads TGTGCCAGCAGTTACTCGCTGACTAGCCTACACACCGGGGAGCTGTTTTTT. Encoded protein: CASSYSLTSLHTGELFF.

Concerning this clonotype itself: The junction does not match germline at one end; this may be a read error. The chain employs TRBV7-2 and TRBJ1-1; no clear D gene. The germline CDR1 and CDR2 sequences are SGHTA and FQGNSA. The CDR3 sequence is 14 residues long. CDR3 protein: CASSPMAGNTEAFF. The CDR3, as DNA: TGTGCCAGCAGCCCAATGGCGGGAAACACTGAAGCTTTCTTC. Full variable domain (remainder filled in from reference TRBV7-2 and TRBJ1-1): GAGVSQSPSNKVTEKGKDVELRCDPISGHTALYWYRQSLGQGLEFLIYFQGNSAPDKSGLPSDRFSAERTGGSVSTLTIQRTQQEDSAVYLCASSPMAGNTEAFFGQGTRLTVV.

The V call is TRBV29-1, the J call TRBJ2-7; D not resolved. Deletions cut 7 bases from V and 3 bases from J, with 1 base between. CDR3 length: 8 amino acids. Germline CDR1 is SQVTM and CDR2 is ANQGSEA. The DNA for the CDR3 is TGCAGCGACTACGAGCAGTACTTC. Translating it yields CSDYEQYF.

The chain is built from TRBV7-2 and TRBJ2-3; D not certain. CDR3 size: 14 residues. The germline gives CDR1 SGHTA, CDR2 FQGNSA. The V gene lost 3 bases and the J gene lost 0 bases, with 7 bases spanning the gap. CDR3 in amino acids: CASSFDSSTDTQYF. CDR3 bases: TGTGCCAGCAGCTTCGACTCTAGCACAGATACGCAGTATTTT.

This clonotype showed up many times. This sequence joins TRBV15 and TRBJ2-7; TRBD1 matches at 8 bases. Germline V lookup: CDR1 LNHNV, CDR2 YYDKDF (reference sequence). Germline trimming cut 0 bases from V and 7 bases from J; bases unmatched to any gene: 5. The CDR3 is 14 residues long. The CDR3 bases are TGTGCCACCAGCAGAGAGGGCAGGGGGCAAGAGCAGTACTTC. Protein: CATSREGRGQEQYF.